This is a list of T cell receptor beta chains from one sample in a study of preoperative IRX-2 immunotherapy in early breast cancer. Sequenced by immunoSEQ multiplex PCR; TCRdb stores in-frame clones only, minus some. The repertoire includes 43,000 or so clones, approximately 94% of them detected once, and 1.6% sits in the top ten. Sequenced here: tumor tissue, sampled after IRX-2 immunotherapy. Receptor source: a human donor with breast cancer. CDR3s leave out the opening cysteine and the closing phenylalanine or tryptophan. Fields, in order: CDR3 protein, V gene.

ASSFGGGEQY | TRBV28
ASSSNRDTEAF | TRBV4-2
ASSLAPGVSPLH | TRBV7-2
ASMQMGGQGLAGPDTQY | TRBV5-8
ATDKGTYGYT | TRBV6-1
ASSQDSRGNQPQH | TRBV4-3
ASSEVNYGYT | TRBV6-1
SVLGAGASNEQF | TRBV29-1
ASSQKTGLGSNEQF | TRBV14
ASAWGTDTQY | TRBV2
ASSIVVGFSDTQY | TRBV19
ASSKNQPQH | TRBV5-6
ASSLYPGELF | TRBV27
ATANRGYTEAF | TRBV28
ASSQSWASNEQY | TRBV4-3
ASSLNYGYT | TRBV28
ASSPSPGQSGTDTQY | TRBV4-1
ARSLSWTGENTGELF | TRBV28
ASSITGIEGQPQH | TRBV19
ASRSRLNYGYT | TRBV19
ASTLWAGQEPQY | TRBV2
ASSFDGYT | TRBV6-1
ASSLRAWGEGSDTQY | TRBV7-3
ASTRGPGGGEQF | TRBV5-1
ASSQTPGQGF | TRBV5-5
ASSFGDGNEQY | TRBV7-3
AWTRKRGRAYEQY | TRBV30
ASSKLPFSNTGELF | TRBV21-1
ASSYSSSGNTGELF | TRBV6-5
ASLGYPGHGYT | TRBV18
ASSLGPGAGYT | TRBV28
ASGRQNTIY | TRBV10-3
ASSPGVRAEKLF | TRBV18
ASSFGTSYNEQF | TRBV28
ASSYSRAQGYT | TRBV6-6
ASSASSGIHTDTQY | TRBV6-4
ASSAGTGEGEKLF | TRBV9
AWNVFGLGGYT | TRBV30
ASSSRQGAQLEQY | TRBV7-2
ASSPPPWGT | TRBV6-1
ASSSLDSNSGANVLT | TRBV27
AWSIGTSGLDTQY | TRBV30
ASSLQRQAYNEQF | TRBV7-2
ASSPPGGRGNEQF | TRBV18
ASSSRGLASTDTQY | TRBV19
ASSHTRRYEQY | TRBV18
ASSLTLDWTLSNTEAF | TRBV7-3
ASSGGTGELF | TRBV6-5
ASRVTGTTTYEQY | TRBV6-5
ASSNVPSMNTEAF | TRBV19
ASSLAGSYEQY | TRBV5-1
ASSGQGQGAQY | TRBV18
ASSQGLGTGMRDEQF | TRBV4-2